The entry below describes one T cell receptor beta chain. This clonotype was seen many times. What this receptor recognizes is not known. Within one base of it there is no much larger clone, and no base qualities were kept. These data come from a study of human T cells and chemical hapten exposure (dated by TCRdb to about 2021). General notes on the study: For sensitization, 2% DPC in acetone was applied to a roughly 2 cm by roughly 2 cm area of upper inner arm skin. Weekly therapeutic DPC doses were additionally applied to the scalp of patients throughout the roughly 24-week study period. Patch testing was done on the upper back using Finn chambers containing 0.01% DPC, and results were scored after 6 days according to International Contact Dermatitis Research Group standards. Most of the patients in the cohort were female, and the cohort covered alopecia areata with under or over 50% scalp involvement, alopecia totalis and alopecia universalis. Libraries were pooled for sequencing, and variation in per-sample TCR yields was attributed mainly to small differences in library volumes within the pool. Peripheral blood TCR repertoire changes were tracked in vivo in alopecia patients during primary and secondary sensitization to the hapten diphenylcyclopropenone (DPC). Blood samples were taken from patients before sensitization (week 0) and then at 2, 6 and about 24 weeks after DPC sensitization. For TCR sequencing, blood came from 25 to 35 alopecia patients at anywhere from one to four time points (pre-sensitization, 2, 6 and 24 weeks). On the study overall, not on this receptor specifically: Patch test score was positively correlated with the number of PT1 expanded TCRs, with significance at thresholds 8, 16 and 32 but not at 4. Significantly more large CDR3 similarity clusters were formed by expanded TCRs than by pre-sensitization or healthy control sets, consistent with antigen-driven responses. Repeated subsampling changed both the strength of the expansion versus patch-test correlation and the threshold at which that correlation became significant. Because all patients had alopecia, a presumed autoimmune disease, the immune response of the patients might differ from that of healthy individuals. DPC sensitization did not change how many TCRs were above 1 in 1000 frequency, and no evidence was found of alterations in global repertoire structure.

The library was prepared using RACE. This sample was sequenced with a NextSeq 500. During library preparation, unique molecular identifiers were attached to individual cDNA molecules so that TCRs could be counted in a quantitative, reproducible way. For every blood RNA sample, sequencing covered both the TCR alpha and TCR beta chains. The published analysis was carried out like this. A median of around 96,000 TCRs per sample was observed, with a range of roughly 20,000 to 700,000. V, J and CDR3 annotation of the TCR reads was carried out using the Decombinator software suite. Every sample was subsampled to the same number of TCRs (28,000) for the PS versus PT1 abundance plots. TCRs were defined as expanded if absent before sensitization and observed at least eight times at the 2-week time point. In TCRdb, the public reads were trimmed at Q25 with fastp and aligned with MiXCR, with productive beta chains retained. One record per CDR3 amino acid sequence lists the most common genes and DNA. It is TCRdb's table, rather than the study itself, that gives the V and J calls and clone size. For this sample the table gives tens of thousands of distinct CDR3 sequences, of which about 9% were detected only once. The ten largest make up 13% of the sample.

In the paper's terms, the time point label means: patch test 1, 2 weeks after DPC sensitization. Interpreted using the paper, the treatment or condition label stands for: therapeutic diphenylcyclopropenone sensitization with weekly scalp DPC. At every patch-test visit, the blood draw took place before the patch test was put on. Patients were considered eligible if aged 18 to 70, diagnosed with alopecia and deemed suitable for DPC therapy, and patients were excluded if pregnant. Total RNA was extracted from unfractionated whole blood collected in Tempus Blood RNA tubes. A distance of 19 bases separates the germline ends of V and J, which lose 4 bases and 0 bases respectively. CDR1 is given as SEHNR and CDR2 as FQNEAQ, both from the germline V gene (reference sequence). The CDR3 runs 18 residues from the cysteine to the phenylalanine. Just CDR3 DNA is preserved here, 54 bases in frame from base 1.

The source was whole blood, collected in connection with sensitization to the hapten diphenylcyclopropenone (DPC). The TCR comes from a woman aged 40 to 55 with alopecia areata. Some clones in this sample may be carry-over from other donors' samples. Recombination joined TRBV7-9 with TRBJ2-4, with the D segment identity uncertain. CDR3 loop: CASSSPPGDILAKNIQYF. Read as DNA, the sequence is TGTGCCAGCAGCTCCCCCCCGGGTGACATCCTAGCCAAAAACATTCAGTACTTC. The full variable domain, completed from the reference TRBV7-9 and TRBJ2-4 proteins outside the CDR3, reads DTGVSQNPRHKITKRGQNVTFRCDPISEHNRLYWYRQTLGQGPEFLTYFQNEAQLEKSRLLSDRFSAERPKGSFSTLEIQRTEQGDSAMYLCASSSPPGDILAKNIQYFGAGTRLSVL.